A single sample is the source of the 8 T cell receptor beta chains below, sequenced in a study of tumor-infiltrating lymphocytes in oesophageal squamous cell carcinoma. TCRdb re-derived calls from the PCR reads in MiXCR, one entry per CDR3 protein. The repertoire consists of about 12,000 distinct CDR3 sequences, with roughly 60% occurring once and the leading ten covering about 30%. Sequencing input: esophageal tumor tissue. These TCRs come from a female donor with esophageal squamous cell carcinoma.

This clonotype was seen once. Since no conserved phenylalanine or tryptophan closes the CDR3, a read error is the likely cause. The DNA is omitted, as the CDR3 cannot be located on it reliably, and the CDR3 follows TCRdb's listing. The genes are TRBV7-2 and TRBJ2-6; the table's D call of TRBD2 was not tested on the DNA. Germline V lookup: CDR1 SGHTA, CDR2 FQGNSA. Termini included, the CDR3 measures 17 amino acids. CDR3 protein: CASSTRTSGYNEQFFGP.

This clonotype has just a few counts. The rearrangement uses TRBV7-8 and TRBJ1-5, with TRBD1 identical over 7 bases. The germline gives CDR1 SGHVS, CDR2 FQNEAQ. The CDR3 consists of 14 residues. J gave up 7 bases and V 1 base, and 4 bases lay outside the gene matches. CDR3 in DNA: TGTGCCAGCAGCTTAGGACAGGGTGAGCAGCCCCAGCATTTT. This sequence encodes CASSLGQGEQPQHF.

The rearrangement uses TRBV7-9 and TRBJ2-2; possible D gene TRBD2, 6 bases. Germline V lookup: CDR1 SEHNR, CDR2 FQNEAQ (reference sequence). Trimming removed 0 bases from V and 7 bases from J, with 12 bases in between. The CDR3 covers 15 residues. The CDR3 sequence: CASSLAAGTGGELFF. As DNA, the CDR3 is TGTGCCAGCAGCTTAGCGGCGGGGACGGGCGGGGAGCTGTTTTTT.

This clonotype was recorded a few times. The V gene is TRBV7-6, the J gene TRBJ2-5, with 11 bases matching TRBD1. The J call is doubtful: the DNA matches TRBJ2-1 better. The germline V gene has CDR1 SGHVS and CDR2 FNYEAQ. The CDR3 is made up of 18 amino acids. CDR3 sequence reads: CASSLAGYGTGGGDEQFF. The CDR3 DNA sequence: TGTGCCAGCAGCTTAGCGGGTTACGGGACAGGGGGTGGTGATGAGCAGTTCTTC.

This clonotype showed up many times. The CDR3 protein is CASSQVGGASTDTQYF. CDR3 sequence (DNA): TGTGCCAGCAGCCAAGTCGGAGGGGCGAGCACAGATACGCAGTATTTT. The V call is TRBV3-1, the J call TRBJ2-3; TRBD2 might be the D (6 bases). The CDR3 totals 16 residues. CDR1 and CDR2 (germline): LGHDT, YNNKEL (reference sequence). V was clipped by 1 base and J by 0 bases, with 11 bases between them.

The genes are TRBV6-1 and TRBJ2-3; 8 bases line up with TRBD2. Losses at the gene ends were 6 bases for V and 4 bases for J; bases not matched to a gene: 9. In germline, CDR1 is MNHNS, CDR2 SASEGT. This CDR3 has 15 residues. The DNA of the CDR3 is TGTGCCAGCAGCCCCAGGAGCGGGGGATCAGATACGCAGTATTTT. This encodes CASSPRSGGSDTQYF.

As regards this clonotype: The CDR3 does not end in the conserved phenylalanine or tryptophan, so this is likely a read error. The limits of the CDR3 on the DNA are not certain, so only TCRdb's listed CDR3 is given. V is TRBV5-5 and J is TRBJ1-1. The CDR3 is 17 amino acids in total, end residues counted. Germline CDR1 SGHKS, CDR2 YYEKEE (reference sequence). CDR3 amino acids: CASSQIRGPRRPSTSGQ.

This clonotype was counted at least ten times. The chain uses TRBV7-9 and TRBJ2-1; D uncertain. The germline CDR1 and CDR2 sequences are SEHNR and FQNEAQ (reference sequence). This CDR3 comprises 15 residues. V gave up 5 bases and J gave up 8 bases, with 19 bases separating them. The CDR3 nucleotides read TGTGCCAGCAGCCGGGTTGGGCCCCAGGTCCATGAGCAGTTCTTC. Amino acids: CASSRVGPQVHEQFF.